The clone carrying this T cell receptor beta chain was recorded a few times. Its target is not known. The whole isolated RNA underwent reverse transcription, so sequencing captured expressed TCRB transcripts. Libraries were prepared by immunoSEQ multiplex PCR; TCRdb keeps only in-frame clonotypes and omits some of them. The repertoire holds 310,000 or so clones, 15% seen once, with roughly 0.015% in the top ten. The data stem from a study of beta chain features in type 1 diabetes. General study results and limits: Because the template was cDNA, high-expressing cells might be over-represented. In every one of the four CD4+ subsets, TCRB CDR3s were moderately but significantly shorter in Type 1 diabetes patients.

A single heparinised blood sample, averaging around 0.11 L, was obtained per donor. Sorted CD4+ subsets: naive, central memory, regulatory, stem cell-like memory (CD45RO/CCR7/CD25/CD127/CD95/CD27 panel). Specimen: naive CD4+ T cells from blood. This TCR came from a man aged 18-30 years with type 1 diabetes.

CDR3 coding DNA: TGTGCCACCGGACAGTCATACGGTTCAGTCTCCTACAATGAGCAGTTCTTC. It specifies CATGQSYGSVSYNEQFF. This sequence joins TRBV14 and TRBJ2-1, with D possibly being TRBD1 (6 bases). The CDR3 length is 17 residues. V shed 10 bases and J shed 0 bases, with 22 bases lying between them. CDR1 is SGHDN, CDR2 FVKESK, per germline.